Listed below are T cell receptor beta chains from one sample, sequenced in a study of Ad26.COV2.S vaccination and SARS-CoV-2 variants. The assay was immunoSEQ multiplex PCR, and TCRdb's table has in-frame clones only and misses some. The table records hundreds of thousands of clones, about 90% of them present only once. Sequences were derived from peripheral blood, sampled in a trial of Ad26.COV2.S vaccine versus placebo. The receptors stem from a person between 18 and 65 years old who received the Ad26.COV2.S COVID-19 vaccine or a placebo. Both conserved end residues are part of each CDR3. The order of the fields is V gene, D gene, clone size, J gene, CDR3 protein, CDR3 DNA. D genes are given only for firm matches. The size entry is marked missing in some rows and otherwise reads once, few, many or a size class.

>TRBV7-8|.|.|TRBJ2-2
CASSLTVAGELFF
TGTGCCAGCAGCTTAACCGTCGCCGGGGAGCTGTTTTTT
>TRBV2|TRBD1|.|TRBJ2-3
CASTDRASTDTQYF
TGTGCCAGCACCGACAGGGCATCAACAGATACGCAGTATTTT
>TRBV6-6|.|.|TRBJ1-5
CASSSSVEPQHF
TGTGCCAGCAGTTCATCGGTGGAGCCCCAGCATTTT
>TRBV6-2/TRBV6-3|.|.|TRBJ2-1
CASSYRSLYNEQFF
TGTGCCAGCAGTTACCGTAGTCTTTACAATGAGCAGTTCTTC
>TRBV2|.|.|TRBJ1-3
CASSAGSTGNTIYF
TGTGCCAGCAGCGCTGGTAGTACTGGAAACACCATATATTTT
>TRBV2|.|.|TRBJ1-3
CASTEAGNTIYF
TGTGCCAGCACGGAAGCTGGAAACACCATATATTTT
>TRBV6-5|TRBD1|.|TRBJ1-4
CASSRQGLGNEKLFF
TGTGCCAGCAGTCGACAGGGTTTGGGTAATGAAAAACTGTTTTTT
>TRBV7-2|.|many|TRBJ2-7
CASSWGSYEQYF
TGTGCCAGCAGCTGGGGCTCCTACGAGCAGTACTTC
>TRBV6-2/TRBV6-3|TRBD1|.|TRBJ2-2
CASSPPNYRGTGELFF
TGTGCCAGCAGTCCCCCCAACTACAGGGGAACCGGGGAGCTGTTTTTT
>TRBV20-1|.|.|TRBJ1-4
CSASREGGEKLFF
TGCAGTGCTAGTCGGGAGGGAGGCGAAAAACTGTTTTTT
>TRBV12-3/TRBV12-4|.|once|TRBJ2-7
CASSLGGDEQYF
TGTGCCAGCAGTTTAGGAGGAGACGAGCAGTACTTC
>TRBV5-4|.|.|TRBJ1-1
CASSSAGGEAFF
TGTGCCAGCAGCTCAGCGGGGGGAGAAGCTTTCTTT
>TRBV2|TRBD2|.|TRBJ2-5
CAINPRAGGNQETQYF
TGTGCCATCAACCCCCGGGCGGGGGGCAATCAAGAGACCCAGTACTTC
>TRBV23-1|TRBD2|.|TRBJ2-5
CASSQSDFPTSGGQETQYF
TGCGCCAGCAGTCAATCAGATTTCCCCACTAGCGGGGGACAAGAGACCCAGTACTTC
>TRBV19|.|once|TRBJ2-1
CASSKRGYEQFF
TGTGCCAGTAGCAAAAGGGGGTATGAGCAGTTCTTC
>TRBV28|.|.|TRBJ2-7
CASSALPFRTDQYEQYF
TGTGCCAGCAGCGCGTTACCCTTTCGGACAGACCAATACGAGCAGTACTTC
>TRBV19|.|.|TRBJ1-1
CASSTAEKKNEAFF
TGTGCCAGTAGTACGGCAGAAAAGAAGAACGAAGCTTTCTTT
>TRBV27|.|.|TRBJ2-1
CASSTGPYAYNEQFF
TGTGCCAGCAGTACAGGGCCTTATGCCTACAATGAGCAGTTCTTC
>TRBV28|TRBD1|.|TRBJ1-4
CASSRDWTGNLRGEKLFF
TGTGCCAGCAGCCGAGACTGGACAGGGAATTTGCGGGGTGAAAAACTGTTTTTT
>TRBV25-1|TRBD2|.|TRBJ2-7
CASGSSGGLYEQYF
TGTGCCAGCGGTTCTAGCGGGGGGTTGTACGAGCAGTACTTC
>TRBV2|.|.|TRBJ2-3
CASSEGPGVFALQYF
TGTGCCAGCAGTGAGGGACCAGGGGTTTTTGCCCTGCAGTATTTT
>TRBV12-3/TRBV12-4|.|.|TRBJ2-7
CASSSTHYEQYF
TGTGCCAGCAGTTCGACCCACTACGAGCAGTACTTC
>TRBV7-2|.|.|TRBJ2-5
CASSLGGQETQYF
TGTGCCAGCAGCTTAGGGGGCCAAGAGACCCAGTACTTC
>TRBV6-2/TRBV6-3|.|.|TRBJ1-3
CASSYAQQASGNTIYF
TGTGCCAGCAGTTACGCGCAACAGGCGTCCGGAAACACCATATATTTT
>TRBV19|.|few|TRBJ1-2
CASSSIGENYGYTF
TGTGCCAGTAGCTCGATAGGGGAAAACTATGGCTACACCTTC
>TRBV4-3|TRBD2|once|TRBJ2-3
CASSHFLAGLSTDTQYF
TGCGCCAGCAGCCATTTTCTAGCGGGGCTAAGCACAGATACGCAGTATTTT
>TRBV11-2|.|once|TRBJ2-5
CASSFRETQYF
TGTGCCAGCAGCTTCCGAGAGACCCAGTACTTC
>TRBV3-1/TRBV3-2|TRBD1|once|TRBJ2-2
CASSQLLDRGPAGELFF
TGTGCCAGCAGCCAACTACTAGACAGGGGGCCGGCCGGGGAGCTGTTTTTT
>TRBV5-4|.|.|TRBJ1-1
CASSLAGRNTEAFF
TGTGCCAGCAGCTTGGCTGGCCGGAACACTGAAGCTTTCTTT
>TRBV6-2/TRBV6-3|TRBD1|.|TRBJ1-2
CASSTGAPVRGYTF
TGTGCCAGCAGTACAGGGGCCCCCGTGCGGGGCTACACCTTC
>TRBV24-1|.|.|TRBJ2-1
CATSDLHTRGNEQFF
TGTGCCACCAGTGATTTGCATACACGGGGGAATGAGCAGTTCTTC
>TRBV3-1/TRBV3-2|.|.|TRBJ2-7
CASSSWGSSEQYF
TGTGCCAGCAGCTCCTGGGGGTCTTCCGAGCAGTACTTC
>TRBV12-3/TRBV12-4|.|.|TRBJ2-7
CASSLVREQYF
TGTGCCAGCAGTTTAGTAAGGGAGCAGTACTTC
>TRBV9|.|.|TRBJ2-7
CASSSGQGGADEQYF
TGTGCCAGCAGCTCCGGACAGGGAGGGGCCGACGAGCAGTACTTC
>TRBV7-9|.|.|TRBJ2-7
CASSPPVGSGTSYEQYF
TGTGCCAGCAGCCCCCCGGTGGGTTCGGGGACCTCCTACGAGCAGTACTTC
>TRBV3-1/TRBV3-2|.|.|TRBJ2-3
CASSQDFGLPGDTQYF
TGTGCCAGCAGCCAAGATTTCGGACTTCCAGGGGATACGCAGTATTTT
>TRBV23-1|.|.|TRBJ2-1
CASSRRSYNEQFF
TGCGCCAGCAGTAGGCGGTCCTACAATGAGCAGTTCTTC
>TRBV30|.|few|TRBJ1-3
CAWSLNSGNTIYF
TGTGCCTGGAGTTTGAACTCTGGAAACACCATATATTTT
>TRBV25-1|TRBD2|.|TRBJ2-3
CANSGLAGGRTQYF
TGTGCCAACTCGGGACTAGCGGGGGGACGGACGCAGTATTTT
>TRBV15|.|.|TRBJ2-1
CATSNDWASSYNEQFF
TGTGCCACCAGCAATGACTGGGCGTCCTCCTACAATGAGCAGTTCTTC
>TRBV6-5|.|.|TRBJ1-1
CASTHSSPGMNTEAFF
TGTGCCAGCACTCACTCGTCGCCAGGGATGAACACTGAAGCTTTCTTT
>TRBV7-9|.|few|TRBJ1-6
CASSLDSPLHF
TGTGCCAGCAGCTTGGATTCACCCCTCCACTTT
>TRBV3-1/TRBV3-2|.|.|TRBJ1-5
CASSRTSGGQPQHF
TGTGCCAGCAGCCGGACCTCGGGGGGACAGCCCCAGCATTTT
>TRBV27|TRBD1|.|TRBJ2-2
CASSKRQGTNTGELFF
TGTGCCAGCAGTAAAAGACAGGGGACGAACACCGGGGAGCTGTTTTTT
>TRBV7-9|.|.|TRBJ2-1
CASTKIAGLPPDNEQFF
TGTGCCAGCACCAAAATTGCTGGACTACCACCCGACAATGAGCAGTTCTTC
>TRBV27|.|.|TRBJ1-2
CASSFLFRGLAGAWNYGYTF
TGTGCCAGCAGTTTTTTGTTTCGGGGTTTGGCAGGGGCGTGGAACTATGGCTACACCTTC
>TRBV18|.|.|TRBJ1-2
CASSPNPSDYGYTF
TGTGCCAGCTCACCAAATCCGAGTGACTATGGCTACACCTTC
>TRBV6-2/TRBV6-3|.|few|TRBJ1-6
CASSYWESPLHF
TGTGCCAGCAGTTACTGGGAGTCACCCCTCCACTTT
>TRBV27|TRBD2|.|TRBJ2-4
CASSLRASGVRTKNIQYF
TGTGCCAGCAGTTTGAGGGCTAGCGGGGTGAGGACCAAAAACATTCAGTACTTC
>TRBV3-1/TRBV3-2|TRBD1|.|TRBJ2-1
CASSNTGTGTHEQFF
TGTGCCAGCAGTAATACCGGGACAGGGACCCATGAGCAGTTCTTC
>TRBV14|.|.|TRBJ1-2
CASSHISNYGYTF
TGTGCCAGCAGCCACATCTCTAACTATGGCTACACCTTC
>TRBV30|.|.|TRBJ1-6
CAWRNTGSPLHF
TGTGCCTGGAGGAACACAGGATCACCCCTCCACTTT
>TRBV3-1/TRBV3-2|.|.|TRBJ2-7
CASSRTRGYEQYF
TGTGCCAGCAGCCGAACTCGAGGATACGAGCAGTACTTC
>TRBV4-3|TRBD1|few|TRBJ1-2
CASSQEEGQGYGYTF
TGCGCCAGCAGCCAAGAAGAGGGACAGGGGTATGGCTACACCTTC
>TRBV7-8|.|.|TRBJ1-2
CASSLVLADPVYGYTF
TGTGCCAGCAGCTTAGTTTTGGCAGACCCCGTCTATGGCTACACCTTC
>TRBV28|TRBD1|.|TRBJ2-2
CASSLVGGTGMTGELFF
TGTGCCAGCAGTCTAGTTGGGGGGACAGGGATGACCGGGGAGCTGTTTTTT
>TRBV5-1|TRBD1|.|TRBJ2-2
CASSHQGVGTGELFF
TGCGCCAGCAGCCATCAGGGGGTCGGCACCGGGGAGCTGTTTTTT